The clone carrying this T cell receptor beta chain showed up just a few times. Its antigen remains unknown. Preparation of the TCRbeta library used unique molecular identifiers. MiXCR, run by TCRdb on the PCR reads, gives a single entry per CDR3 protein. This sample yields some 460,000 distinct CDR3 sequences, of which 15% to 20% are seen a single time; less than 30% belongs to the top ten. The data are from a study of T-cell reconstitution after alpha-beta-depleted transplantation in children. Notes on the study in general: Several hundred rapidly expanded clones from non-depleted graft cells reportedly supplied alpha-beta T cells about two months post-transplant. Recipient T cells and thymic progenitors that survived gave rise to the high TCRbeta diversity observed at day 60 in some patients. Newly produced T cells mostly provided counts and TCRbeta diversity after one year, as hyperexpanded clones declined.

This CDR3 contains 17 residues. Germline V gene lookup returns CDR1 LGHNA and CDR2 YNFKEQ. After removal of 1 base from V and 2 bases from J, the junction contained 7 bases not matched to a gene. The TCR originated in a boy under two years old who had a stem cell transplant for Wiskott-Aldrich syndrome, so the T cells may come from the graft donor. Specimen: PBMCs, mostly from graft donor cells, collected 360 days after TCRalphabeta/CD19-depleted stem cell transplant. The genes are TRBV4-2 and TRBJ2-3; 9 bases fit TRBD1. CDR3 loop: CASSQVLGTGITDTQYF. CDR3 in DNA: TGTGCCAGCAGCCAAGTCCTCGGGACAGGGATCACAGATACGCAGTATTTT.